This TCR beta chain was recovered during a study of blood T cell repertoires in COVID-19. Study-wide background: The study drew acute and convalescent COVID-19 samples from the United States, Italy and Spain. The analysed material was cDNA or gDNA that came from T cells, B-cell-depleted T cells, or PBMCs.

Authors' data handling: Nucleated cell counts were estimated from reference gene primer amplification. Some clones are missing from TCRdb's copy, which holds only in-frame ones; the method was immunoSEQ multiplex PCR. That table supplies the V and J calls and clone size; D and trimming were determined from the DNA. This sample has approximately 380,000 clones; approximately 90% occur once, and the top ten carry approximately 1.2%. All enrollees were roughly 18 to 100 years old and from around 25 US areas. The CDR3 spans 15 residues. Germline assignment: CDR1 SGDLS and CDR2 YYNGEE. Trimming took 4 bases from V and 7 from J; bases not matched to a gene: 8.

The chain combines TRBV9 with TRBJ1-6; 7 nucleotides align to TRBD1. Specimen: PBMCs or T cells enriched from blood (not recorded which). This TCR derives from a woman younger than 30 who had recovered from COVID-19. The DNA for the CDR3 is TGTGCCAGCAGCCCACCCGGGACAGCCAATTCACCCCTCCACTTT. Protein: CASSPPGTANSPLHF. The entire variable domain, with the rest obtained from reference TRBV9 and TRBJ1-6, is as follows: DSGVTQTPKHLITATGQRVTLRCSPRSGDLSVYWYQQSLDQGLQFLIQYYNGEERAKGNILERFSAQQFPDLHSELNLSSLELGDSALYFCASSPPGTANSPLHFGNGTRLTVT.